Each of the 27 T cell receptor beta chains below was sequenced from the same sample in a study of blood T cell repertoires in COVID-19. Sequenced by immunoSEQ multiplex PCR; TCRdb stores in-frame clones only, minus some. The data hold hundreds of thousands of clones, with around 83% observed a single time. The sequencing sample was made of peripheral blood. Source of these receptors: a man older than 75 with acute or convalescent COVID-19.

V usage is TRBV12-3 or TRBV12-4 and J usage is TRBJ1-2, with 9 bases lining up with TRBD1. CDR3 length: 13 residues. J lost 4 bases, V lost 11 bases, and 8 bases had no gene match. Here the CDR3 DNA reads TGTGCCTGTCACAGGGGGCCGGGCTATGGCTACACCTTC. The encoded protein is CACHRGPGYGYTF.

The CDR3 nucleotides are TGTGCCTGGAGTGCGGGACAGGGCAATCAGCCCCAGCATTTT. Protein product: CAWSAGQGNQPQHF. The J gene is TRBJ1-5, the V gene TRBV30; 8 bases line up with TRBD1. Germline CDR1 is GTSNPN and CDR2 is SVGIG (reference sequence). Unmatched junction bases numbered 1, after V lost 1 base and J lost 2 bases. The CDR3 has 14 residues.

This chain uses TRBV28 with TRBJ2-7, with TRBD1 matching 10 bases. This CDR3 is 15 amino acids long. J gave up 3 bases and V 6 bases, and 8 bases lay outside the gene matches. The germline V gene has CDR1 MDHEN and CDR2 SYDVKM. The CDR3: CASSDPGQGIYEQYF. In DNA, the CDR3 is TGTGCCAGCAGCGATCCGGGACAGGGGATCTACGAGCAGTACTTC.

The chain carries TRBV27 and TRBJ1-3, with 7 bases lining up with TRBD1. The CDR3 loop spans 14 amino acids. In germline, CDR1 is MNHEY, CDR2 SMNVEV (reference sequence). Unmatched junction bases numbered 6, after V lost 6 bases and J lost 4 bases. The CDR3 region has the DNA TGTGCCAGCAGCACAGACAGGGAGGGAAACACCATATATTTT. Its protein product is CASSTDREGNTIYF.

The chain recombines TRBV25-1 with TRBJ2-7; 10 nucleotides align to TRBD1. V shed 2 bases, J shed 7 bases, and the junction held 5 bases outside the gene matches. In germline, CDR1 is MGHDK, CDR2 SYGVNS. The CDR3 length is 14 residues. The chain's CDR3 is CASSEPGQGWEQYF. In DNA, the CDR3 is TGTGCCAGCAGTGAACCGGGACAGGGGTGGGAGCAGTACTTC.

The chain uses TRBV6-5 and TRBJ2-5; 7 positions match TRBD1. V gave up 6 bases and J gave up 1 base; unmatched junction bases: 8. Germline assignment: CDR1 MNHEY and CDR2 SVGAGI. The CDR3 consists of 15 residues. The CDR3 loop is CASSPRRGTQETQYF. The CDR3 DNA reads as TGTGCCAGCAGCCCACGCAGGGGGACCCAAGAGACCCAGTACTTC.

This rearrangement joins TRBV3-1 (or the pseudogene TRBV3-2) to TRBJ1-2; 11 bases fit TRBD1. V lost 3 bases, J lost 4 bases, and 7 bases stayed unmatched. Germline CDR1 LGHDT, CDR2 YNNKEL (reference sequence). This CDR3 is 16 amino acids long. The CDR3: CASSHWTGGDRYGYTF. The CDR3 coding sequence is TGTGCCAGCAGCCACTGGACAGGGGGCGATCGCTATGGCTACACCTTC.

CDR3 sequence reads: CASSLSGTGKYEQYF. In nucleotides, the CDR3 is TGTGCCAGCAGCTTGTCCGGGACAGGGAAGTACGAGCAGTACTTC. The rearrangement uses TRBV5-4 and TRBJ2-7, with 9 bases identical to TRBD1. Per germline, CDR1 SGHNT and CDR2 YYREEE (reference sequence). V dropped 1 base and J dropped 4; count of bases not matched to a gene: 6. This CDR3 is built from 15 residues. The whole variable domain, remainder taken from reference TRBV5-4 and TRBJ2-7, is ETGVTQSPTHLIKTRGQQVTLRCSSQSGHNTVSWYQQALGQGPQFIFQYYREEENGRGNFPPRFSGLQFPNYSSELNVNALELDDSALYLCASSLSGTGKYEQYFGPGTRLTVT.

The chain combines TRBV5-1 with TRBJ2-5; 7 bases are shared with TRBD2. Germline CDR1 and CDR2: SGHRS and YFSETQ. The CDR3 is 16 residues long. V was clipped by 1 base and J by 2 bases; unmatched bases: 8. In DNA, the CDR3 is TGCGCCAGCAGCTTGTTGGTGTCGGGGGGACAAGAGACCCAGTACTTC. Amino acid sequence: CASSLLVSGGQETQYF.

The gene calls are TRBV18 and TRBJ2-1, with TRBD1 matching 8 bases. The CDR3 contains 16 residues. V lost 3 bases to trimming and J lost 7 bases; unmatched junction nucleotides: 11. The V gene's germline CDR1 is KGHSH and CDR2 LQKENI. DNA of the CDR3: TGTGCCAGCTCACCCCCCGGCAGGGGGCTCAATAATGAGCAGTTCTTC. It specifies CASSPPGRGLNNEQFF.

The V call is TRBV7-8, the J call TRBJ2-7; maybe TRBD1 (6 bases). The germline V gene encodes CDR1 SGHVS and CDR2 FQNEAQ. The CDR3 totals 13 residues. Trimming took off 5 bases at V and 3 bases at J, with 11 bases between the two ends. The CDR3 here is CASSSDRFYEQYF. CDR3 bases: TGTGCCAGCAGCAGCGACAGGTTCTACGAGCAGTACTTC.

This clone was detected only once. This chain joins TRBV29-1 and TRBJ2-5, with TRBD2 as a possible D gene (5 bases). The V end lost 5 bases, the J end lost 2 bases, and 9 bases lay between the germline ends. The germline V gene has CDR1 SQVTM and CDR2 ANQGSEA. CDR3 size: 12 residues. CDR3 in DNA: TGCAGCGTTCACGGCGGGCAAGAGACCCAGTACTTC. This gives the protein CSVHGGQETQYF.

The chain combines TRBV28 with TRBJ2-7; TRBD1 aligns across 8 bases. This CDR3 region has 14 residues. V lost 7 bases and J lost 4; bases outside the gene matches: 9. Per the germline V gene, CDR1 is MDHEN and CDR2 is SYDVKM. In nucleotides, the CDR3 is TGTGCCAGCAACCTGCCGGGACAGGTGTACGAGCAGTACTTC. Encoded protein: CASNLPGQVYEQYF.

The CDR3 is CASSLRNTEAFF. DNA for the CDR3: TGTGCCAGCAGTTTACGGAACACTGAAGCTTTCTTT. The chain carries TRBV28 and TRBJ1-1; D is unclear. Germline V gene sequence: CDR1 MDHEN, CDR2 SYDVKM. V gave up 2 bases and J gave up 1 base, with 2 bases separating them. The CDR3 is made up of 12 amino acids.

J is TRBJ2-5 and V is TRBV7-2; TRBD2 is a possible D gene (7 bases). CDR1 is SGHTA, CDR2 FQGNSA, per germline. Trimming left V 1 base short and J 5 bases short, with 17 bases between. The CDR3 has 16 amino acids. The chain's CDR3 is CASSLVGGGVKETQYF. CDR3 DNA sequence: TGTGCCAGCAGCTTAGTAGGGGGGGGCGTTAAGGAGACCCAGTACTTC.

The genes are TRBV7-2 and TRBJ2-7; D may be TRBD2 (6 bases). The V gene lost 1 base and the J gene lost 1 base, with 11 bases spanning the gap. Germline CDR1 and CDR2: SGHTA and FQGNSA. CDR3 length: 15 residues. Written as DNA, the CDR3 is TGTGCCAGCAGCTTAGGGGGGGTCAGGTCCTACGAGCAGTACTTC. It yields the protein CASSLGGVRSYEQYF.

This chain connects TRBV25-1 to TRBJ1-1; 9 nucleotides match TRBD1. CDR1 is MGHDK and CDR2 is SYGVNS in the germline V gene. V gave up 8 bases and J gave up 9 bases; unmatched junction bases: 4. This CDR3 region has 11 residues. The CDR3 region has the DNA TGTGCCAGCTCGGGACAGGGACAAGCTTTCTTT. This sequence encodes CASSGQGQAFF.

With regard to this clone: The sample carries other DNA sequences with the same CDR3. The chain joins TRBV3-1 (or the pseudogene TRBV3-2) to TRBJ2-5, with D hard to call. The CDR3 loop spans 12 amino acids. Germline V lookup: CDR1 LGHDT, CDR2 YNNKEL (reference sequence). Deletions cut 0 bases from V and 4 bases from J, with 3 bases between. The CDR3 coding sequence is TGTGCCAGCAGCCAAGATAGAGAGACCCAGTACTTC. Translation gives CASSQDRETQYF.

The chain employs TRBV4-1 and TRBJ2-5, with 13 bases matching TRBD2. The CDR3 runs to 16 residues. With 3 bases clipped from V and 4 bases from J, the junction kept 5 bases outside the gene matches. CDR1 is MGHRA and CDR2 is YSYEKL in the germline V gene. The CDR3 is CASSHLLAGGRETQYF. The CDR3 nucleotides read TGCGCCAGCAGCCATCTACTAGCGGGGGGGCGAGAGACCCAGTACTTC.

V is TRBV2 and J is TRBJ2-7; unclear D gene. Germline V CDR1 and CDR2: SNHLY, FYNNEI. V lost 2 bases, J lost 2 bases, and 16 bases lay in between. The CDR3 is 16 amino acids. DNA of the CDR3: TGTGCCAGCAGTGAATACCCGTCACCAGGCCCCTACGAGCAGTACTTC. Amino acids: CASSEYPSPGPYEQYF.

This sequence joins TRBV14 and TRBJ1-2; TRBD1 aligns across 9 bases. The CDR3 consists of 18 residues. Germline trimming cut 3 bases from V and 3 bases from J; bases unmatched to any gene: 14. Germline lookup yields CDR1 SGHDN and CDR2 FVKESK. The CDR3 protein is CASSQRGPGQGKDYGYTF. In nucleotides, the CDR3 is TGTGCCAGCAGCCAGCGTGGACCGGGACAGGGAAAGGACTATGGCTACACCTTC.

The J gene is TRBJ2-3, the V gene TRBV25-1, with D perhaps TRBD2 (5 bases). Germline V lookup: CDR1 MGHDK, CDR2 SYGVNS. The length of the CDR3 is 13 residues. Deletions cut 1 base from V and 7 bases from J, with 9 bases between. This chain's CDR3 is CASSEFSEYTQYF. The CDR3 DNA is TGTGCCAGCAGTGAATTTAGCGAGTATACGCAGTATTTT.

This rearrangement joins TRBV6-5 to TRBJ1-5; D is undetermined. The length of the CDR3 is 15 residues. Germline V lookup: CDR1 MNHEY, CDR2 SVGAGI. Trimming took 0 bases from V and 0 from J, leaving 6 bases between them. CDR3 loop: CASSYSVDSNQPQHF. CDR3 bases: TGTGCCAGCAGTTACTCTGTAGATAGCAATCAGCCCCAGCATTTT.

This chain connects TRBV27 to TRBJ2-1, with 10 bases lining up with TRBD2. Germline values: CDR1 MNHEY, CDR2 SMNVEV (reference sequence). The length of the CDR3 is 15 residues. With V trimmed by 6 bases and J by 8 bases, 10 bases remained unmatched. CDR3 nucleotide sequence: TGTGCCAGCAGGAGCGGTCTAGCGGGAGCGGATGAGCAGTTCTTC. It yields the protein CASRSGLAGADEQFF.

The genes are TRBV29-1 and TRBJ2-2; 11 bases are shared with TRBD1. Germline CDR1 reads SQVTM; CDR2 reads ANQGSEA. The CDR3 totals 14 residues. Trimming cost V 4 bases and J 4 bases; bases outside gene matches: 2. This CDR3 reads CSVGGTGGTGELFF. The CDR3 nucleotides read TGCAGCGTTGGAGGGACAGGGGGCACCGGGGAGCTGTTTTTT.

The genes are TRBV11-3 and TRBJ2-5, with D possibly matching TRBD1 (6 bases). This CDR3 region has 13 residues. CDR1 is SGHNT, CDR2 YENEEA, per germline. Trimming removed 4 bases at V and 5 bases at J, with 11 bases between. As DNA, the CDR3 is TGTGCCAGCAGCTCGGGACATATGGAGACCCAGTACTTC. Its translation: CASSSGHMETQYF.

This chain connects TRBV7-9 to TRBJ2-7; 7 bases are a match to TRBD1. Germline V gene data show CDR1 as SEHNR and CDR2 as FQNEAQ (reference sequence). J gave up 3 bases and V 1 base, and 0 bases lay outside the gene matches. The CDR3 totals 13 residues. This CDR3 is CASSLDRGYEQYF. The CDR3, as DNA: TGTGCCAGCAGCTTAGACAGGGGCTACGAGCAGTACTTC.